This T cell receptor (beta chain) was recorded in a study of T cells after yellow fever vaccination (dated by TCRdb to between 2018 and 2020). A note on the overall study: The SMART-Seq v4 Ultra Low Input RNA kit was used to prepare libraries from fractions with low cell numbers. To follow T-cell clones before and after primary and booster YFV17D yellow fever vaccination, bulk TCR alpha and beta repertoires were sequenced over time. Two healthy male donors made up the cohort, one aged 18 to 29 years and the other aged 30 to 39 years. Blood samples were taken at several timepoints before and after primary and secondary immunization, and bulk PBMC replicates and cell subsets were isolated. The study at large found these results: Because the study included only a couple of donors, the extent to which the findings can be generalized is limited. The secondary T-cell response was weaker than the primary response but faster, peaking on day 5 instead of day 15. A small fraction of clonotypes appeared in both the CD4 and CD8 compartments, likely as a result of convergent recombination. After the booster, most clones that had expanded after primary vaccination were detected again (around 97% of CD4 and around 88% of CD8), suggesting broad maintenance of memory. FACS-sorted repertoires could contain abundant contaminating clonotypes from the bulk population, so computational filtering was required.

TCR cDNA was synthesized by 5'RACE template switching, which introduced a universal primer site and unique molecular identifiers. Priming of cDNA synthesis was performed from both the TCR alpha and TCR beta constant segments. Library amplification involved two PCR steps, and the second step added sample barcodes and sequencing adapters. Sequencing of libraries was performed on Illumina HiSeq 2500 (2x100 bp) or NovaSeq (2x150 bp). The original pipeline was this. MIGEC was used to demultiplex reads and collapse the reads into UMI consensus sequences, and MiXCR was used for V(D)J alignment. Clonotypes responding to the vaccine were identified with edgeR on replicate PBMC samples, with the criteria of FDR below 0.01 and a log2 fold change above 5 up to day 15. CD4 or CD8 identity was assigned to each bulk clonotype according to whether the clonotype was present at higher abundance in the sequenced CD4 repertoire or the sequenced CD8 repertoire. In-frame beta chains were kept once TCRdb had trimmed the public reads at Q25 with fastp and called clones with MiXCR. Every CDR3 protein is listed once, alongside the most common genes and DNA of its rows. The V and J calls and clone size are TCRdb's, not the authors'. Counted in this sample were some 560,000 distinct CDR3 sequences; about 19% of them appeared once. The ten biggest clones cover approximately 15% of the sample.

The treatment or condition label, as the study defines it: live attenuated yellow fever vaccine strain. At each blood-draw timepoint, two biological replicates of bulk PBMCs were collected. A standard Ficoll-Paque protocol was used to isolate PBMCs from peripheral blood. RNA was extracted with TriZol from bulk PBMCs, CD4 and CD8 fractions, and dextramer-positive and dextramer-negative fractions. Germline trimming amounts to 4 bases on V and 7 bases on J, with 3 as the count of junction bases outside the gene matches. From the germline V gene, CDR1 is SGHAT and CDR2 is FQNNGV. The CDR3 measures 14 amino acids from cysteine to phenylalanine. Only the CDR3 region is kept as DNA, spanning 42 bases read in frame from base 1. This clonotype showed up just a few times. What antigen it recognizes has not been identified. Within one base of it there is no much larger clone, and no base qualities were kept.

This clonotype was obtained from a young man who received the YFV17D yellow fever vaccine. The sequence links TRBV11-2 to TRBJ2-2, with TRBD1 matching 10 junction bases. The sequencing used PBMCs, collected 15 days after the yellow fever booster vaccination. The base sequence is TGTGCCAGCAGCTACGGACAGGGGGTCGGGGAGCTGTTTTTT. Translated, this is CASSYGQGVGELFF.